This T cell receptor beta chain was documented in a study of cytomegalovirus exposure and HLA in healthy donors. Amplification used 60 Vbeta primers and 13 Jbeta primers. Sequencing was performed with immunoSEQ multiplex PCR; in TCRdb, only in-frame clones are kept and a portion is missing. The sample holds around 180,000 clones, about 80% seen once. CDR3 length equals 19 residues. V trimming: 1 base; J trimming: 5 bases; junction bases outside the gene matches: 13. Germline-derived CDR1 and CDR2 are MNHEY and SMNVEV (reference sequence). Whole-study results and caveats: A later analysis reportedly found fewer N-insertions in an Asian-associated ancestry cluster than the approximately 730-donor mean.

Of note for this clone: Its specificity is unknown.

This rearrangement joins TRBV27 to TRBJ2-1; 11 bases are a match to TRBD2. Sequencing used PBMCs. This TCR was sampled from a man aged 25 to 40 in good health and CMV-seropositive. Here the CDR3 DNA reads TGTGCCAGCAGTTTATTACCTGGGACTAGCGGTTTGGGCCACAATGAGCAGTTCTTC. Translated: CASSLLPGTSGLGHNEQFF.